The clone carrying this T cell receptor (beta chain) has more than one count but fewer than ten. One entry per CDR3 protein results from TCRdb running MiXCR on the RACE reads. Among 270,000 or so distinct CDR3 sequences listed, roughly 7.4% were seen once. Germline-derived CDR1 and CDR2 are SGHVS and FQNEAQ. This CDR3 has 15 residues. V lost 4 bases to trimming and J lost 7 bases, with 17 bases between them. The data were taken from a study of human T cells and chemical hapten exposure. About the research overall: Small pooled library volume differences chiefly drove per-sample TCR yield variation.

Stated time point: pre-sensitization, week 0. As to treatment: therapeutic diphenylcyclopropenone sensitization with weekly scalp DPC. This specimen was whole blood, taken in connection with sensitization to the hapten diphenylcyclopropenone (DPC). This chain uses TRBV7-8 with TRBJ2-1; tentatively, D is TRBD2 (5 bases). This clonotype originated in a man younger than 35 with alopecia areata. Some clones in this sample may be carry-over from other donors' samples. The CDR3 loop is CASSSAGRQSNEQFF. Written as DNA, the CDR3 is TGTGCCAGCAGCTCCGCTGGGAGACAATCGAATGAGCAGTTCTTC.